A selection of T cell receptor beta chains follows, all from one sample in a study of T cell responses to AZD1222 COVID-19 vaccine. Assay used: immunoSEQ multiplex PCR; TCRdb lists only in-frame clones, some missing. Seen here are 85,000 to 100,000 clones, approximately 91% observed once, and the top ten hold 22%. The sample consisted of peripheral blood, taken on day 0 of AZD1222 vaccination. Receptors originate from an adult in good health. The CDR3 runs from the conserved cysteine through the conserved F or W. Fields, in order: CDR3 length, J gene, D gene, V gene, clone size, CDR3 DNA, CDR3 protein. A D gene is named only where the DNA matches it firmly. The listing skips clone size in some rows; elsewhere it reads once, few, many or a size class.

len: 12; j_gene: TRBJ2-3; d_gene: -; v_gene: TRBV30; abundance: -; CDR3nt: TGTGCCTGGAGCCCGACTAAGGATACGCAGTATTTT; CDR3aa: CAWSPTKDTQYF
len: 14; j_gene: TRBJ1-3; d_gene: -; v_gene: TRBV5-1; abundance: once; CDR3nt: TGCGCCAGCAGCCCGGCAGGGACTGGAAACACCATATATTTT; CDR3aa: CASSPAGTGNTIYF
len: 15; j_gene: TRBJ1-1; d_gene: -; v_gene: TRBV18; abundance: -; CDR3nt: TGTGCCAGCTCAACGTCAACAAATATGAACACTGAAGCTTTCTTT; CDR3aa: CASSTSTNMNTEAFF
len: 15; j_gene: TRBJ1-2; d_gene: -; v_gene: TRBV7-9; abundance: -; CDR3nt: TGTGCCAGCAGCCGGAGAGGCGTTACTAACTATGGCTACACCTTC; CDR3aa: CASSRRGVTNYGYTF
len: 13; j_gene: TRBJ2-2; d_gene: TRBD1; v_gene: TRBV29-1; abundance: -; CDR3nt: TGCAGCGCAATCAGGGGGAGAAACGGGGAGCTGTTTTTT; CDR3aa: CSAIRGRNGELFF
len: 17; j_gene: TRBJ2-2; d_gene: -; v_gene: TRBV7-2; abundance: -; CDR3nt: TGTGCCAGCAGCTTTTTTCTCCGGACGTCTGGCACCGGGGAGCTGTTTTTT; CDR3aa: CASSFFLRTSGTGELFF
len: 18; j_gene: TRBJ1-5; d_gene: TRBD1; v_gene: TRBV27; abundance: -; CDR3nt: TGTGCCAGCATAATCACCGGGACAGGGTCTCCTAGCAATCAGCCCCAGCATTTT; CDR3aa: CASIITGTGSPSNQPQHF
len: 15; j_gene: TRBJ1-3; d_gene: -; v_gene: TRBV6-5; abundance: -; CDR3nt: TGTGCCAGCAGTTACCGGGGCTACTCTGGAAACACCATATATTTT; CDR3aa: CASSYRGYSGNTIYF
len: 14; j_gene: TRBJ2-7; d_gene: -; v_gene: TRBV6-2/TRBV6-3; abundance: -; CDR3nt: TGTGCCAGCAGTTACGGCTCAGGGAACTACGAGCAGTACTTC; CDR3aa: CASSYGSGNYEQYF
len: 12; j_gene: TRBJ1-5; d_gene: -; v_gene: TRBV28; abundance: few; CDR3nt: TGTGCCAGCACATCAGGGACCCAGCCCCAGCATTTT; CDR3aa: CASTSGTQPQHF